This entry lists 11 T cell receptor beta chains sequenced from one sample in a study of shared clonotypes between healthy human individuals. Clones were sequenced by immunoSEQ multiplex PCR, and TCRdb holds only the in-frame ones, with some missing. The table lists 2 million to 3 million clones, approximately 93% of them singletons, with about 0.38% in the top ten. The material sequenced was naive CD4+ T cells from PBMCs. The subset: CD45RA+ positively selected. All receptors come from a man between 18 and 29 years old in good health. Some clones in this sample may be carry-over from other donors' samples.

The chain has TRBV5-1 and TRBJ2-5, with D unresolved. CDR3 length: 14 amino acids. Germline V lookup: CDR1 SGHRS, CDR2 YFSETQ. Between the trimmed V and J ends, which lost 0 bases and 1 base, there was a span of 7 bases. As DNA, the CDR3 is TGCGCCAGCAGCTTGGAGGCGCCCCAAGAGACCCAGTACTTC. Amino acids: CASSLEAPQETQYF.

This clone turned up a few times. Distinct nucleotide sequences in the sample also encode this CDR3. CDR3 amino acids: CASSLIGQPQHF. As DNA, the CDR3 is TGTGCCAGCAGTTTAATCGGTCAGCCCCAGCATTTT. This rearrangement joins TRBV28 to TRBJ1-5; D is undetermined. CDR1 and CDR2 (germline): MDHEN, SYDVKM. This CDR3 has 12 residues. V lost 2 bases and J 6 bases, leaving 5 bases between the germline ends.

The rearrangement joins TRBV10-2 to TRBJ2-3; 13 nucleotides agree with TRBD2. The CDR3 has 17 amino acids. Trimming at V came to 2 bases and at J to 4 bases, leaving 6 bases not matched to a gene. Germline CDR1 reads WSHSY; CDR2 reads SAAADI. CDR3 in DNA: TGCGCCAGCAGTGAGCCACGGACTAGCGGGAGTGCAGATACGCAGTATTTT. This translates into CASSEPRTSGSADTQYF.

For this clone: Within the sample, other DNA sequences also encode this same CDR3. This sequence joins TRBV29-1 and TRBJ2-5; 9 bases agree with TRBD2. Losses at the gene ends were 5 bases for V and 3 bases for J; bases not matched to a gene: 4. The CDR3 contains 13 residues. Germline CDR1 and CDR2: SQVTM and ANQGSEA. CDR3 bases: TGCAGCGTTAGGGGACTAGCAAAAGAGACCCAGTACTTC. It codes for CSVRGLAKETQYF.

This chain joins TRBV28 and TRBJ2-2; maybe TRBD1 (7 bases). The CDR3 covers 16 residues. The V gene's germline CDR1 is MDHEN and CDR2 SYDVKM. Trimming took 10 bases from V and 2 from J, leaving 20 bases between them. The CDR3 spells CATLGQTGTNTGELFF. DNA for the CDR3: TGTGCCACTCTTGGGCAGACAGGGACTAACACCGGGGAGCTGTTTTTT.

This chain uses TRBV27 with TRBJ2-5; D might be TRBD1 or TRBD2, each matching 5 bases. CDR1 is MNHEY, CDR2 SMNVEV, per germline (reference sequence). CDR3 length: 16 residues. The ends were cut back, 3 bases at V and 0 bases at J, with 14 bases in the middle. CDR3 amino acids: CASSLRFWGYQETQYF. CDR3 DNA: TGTGCCAGCAGTTTGAGGTTTTGGGGGTACCAAGAGACCCAGTACTTC.

The chain joins TRBV9 to TRBJ2-2, with TRBD2 identical over 10 bases. The CDR3 extends over 16 amino acids. V gave up 4 bases and J gave up 7 bases; unmatched junction bases: 10. Germline assignment: CDR1 SGDLS and CDR2 YYNGEE. The CDR3 region has the DNA TGTGCCAGCAGCCCTCGGGGTAGCGGGAGGCTCGGGGAGCTGTTTTTT. Protein sequence: CASSPRGSGRLGELFF.

The V and J genes are TRBV21-1 and TRBJ1-5. TRBV21-1 is labeled a pseudogene. The CDR3 sequence is 17 residues long. The CDR3 reads CASSPHGGHFSNQPQHF. Here the CDR3 DNA reads TGTGCCAGCAGCCCCCACGGCGGCCACTTTAGCAATCAGCCCCAGCATTTT.

CDR3 region: CASSGSGQNLYEQYF. As DNA, the CDR3 is TGTGCCAGCAGCGGGTCGGGACAAAACCTCTACGAGCAGTACTTC. The chain uses TRBV9 and TRBJ2-7; D possibly corresponds to TRBD1 (6 bases). The CDR3 has 15 amino acids. Trimming pared 3 bases from V and 3 bases from J, leaving 16 bases between. CDR1 is SGDLS, CDR2 YYNGEE, per germline.

The chain employs TRBV29-1 and TRBJ2-6; 10 bases align to TRBD1. Germline assignment: CDR1 SQVTM and CDR2 ANQGSEA. The V gene end was trimmed by 6 bases and the J gene end by 2 bases; junction bases not matched to a gene: 1. This CDR3 spans 14 amino acids. CDR3 in amino acids: CSVGTGAGANVLTF. CDR3 bases: TGCAGCGTGGGGACAGGGGCTGGGGCCAACGTCCTGACTTTC.

In regard to this clone: Distinct nucleotide sequences in the sample also encode this CDR3. This sequence joins TRBV18 and TRBJ2-7; D remains ambiguous. V lost 0 bases to trimming and J lost 5 bases, with 8 bases between them. Germline lookup yields CDR1 KGHSH and CDR2 LQKENI. This CDR3 has 13 residues. The CDR3 sequence is CASSPPSVDEQYF. The CDR3 nucleotides are TGTGCCAGCTCACCACCGTCGGTGGACGAGCAGTACTTC.